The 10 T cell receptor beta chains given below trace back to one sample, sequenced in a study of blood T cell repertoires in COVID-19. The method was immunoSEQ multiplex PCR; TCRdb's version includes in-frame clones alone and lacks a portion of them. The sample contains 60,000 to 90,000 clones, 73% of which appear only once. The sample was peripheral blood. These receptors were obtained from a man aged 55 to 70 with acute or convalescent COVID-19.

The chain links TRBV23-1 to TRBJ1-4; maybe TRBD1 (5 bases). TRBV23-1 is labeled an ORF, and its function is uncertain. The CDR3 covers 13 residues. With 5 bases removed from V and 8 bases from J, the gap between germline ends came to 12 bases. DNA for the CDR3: TGCGCCAGCAGTGCCTGCCGGGGGGAAAAACTGTTTTTT. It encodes CASSACRGEKLFF.

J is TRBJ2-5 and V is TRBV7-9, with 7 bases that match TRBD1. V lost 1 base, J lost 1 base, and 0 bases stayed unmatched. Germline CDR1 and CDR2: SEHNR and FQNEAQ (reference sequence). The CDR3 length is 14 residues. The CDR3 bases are TGTGCCAGCAGCTTAGAGGGGGCCCAAGAGACCCAGTACTTC. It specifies CASSLEGAQETQYF. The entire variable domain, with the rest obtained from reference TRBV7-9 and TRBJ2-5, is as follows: DTGVSQNPRHKITKRGQNVTFRCDPISEHNRLYWYRQTLGQGPEFLTYFQNEAQLEKSRLLSDRFSAERPKGSFSTLEIQRTEQGDSAMYLCASSLEGAQETQYFGPGTRLLVL.

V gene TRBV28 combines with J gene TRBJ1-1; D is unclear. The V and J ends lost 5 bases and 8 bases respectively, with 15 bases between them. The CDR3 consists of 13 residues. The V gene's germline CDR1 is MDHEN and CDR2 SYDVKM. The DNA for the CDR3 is TGTGCCAGCAGTCCCCGGGTATCTGCCGAAGCTTTCTTT. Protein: CASSPRVSAEAFF.

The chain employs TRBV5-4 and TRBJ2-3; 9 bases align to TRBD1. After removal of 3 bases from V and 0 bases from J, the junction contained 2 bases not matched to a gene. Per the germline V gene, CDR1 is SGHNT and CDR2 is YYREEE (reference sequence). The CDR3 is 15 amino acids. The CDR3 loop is CASSSGQGSTDTQYF. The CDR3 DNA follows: TGTGCCAGCAGCTCGGGACAGGGTAGCACAGATACGCAGTATTTT.

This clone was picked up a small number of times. The CDR3 DNA sequence: TGTGCCAGCAGCTCTAAGCGGGTCTCTGGAAACACCATATATTTT. Its protein product is CASSSKRVSGNTIYF. J is TRBJ1-3 and V is TRBV7-3; D gene ambiguous. The germline V gene encodes CDR1 SGHTA and CDR2 FQGTGA. The CDR3 has 15 residues. Trimming pared 4 bases from V and 0 bases from J, leaving 10 bases between. Supplemented by reference TRBV7-3 and TRBJ1-3, the full variable domain reads GAGVSQTPSNKVTEKGKYVELRCDPISGHTALYWYRQSLGQGPEFLIYFQGTGAADDSGLPNDRFFAVRPEGSVSTLKIQRTERGDSAVYLCASSSKRVSGNTIYFGEGSWLTVV.

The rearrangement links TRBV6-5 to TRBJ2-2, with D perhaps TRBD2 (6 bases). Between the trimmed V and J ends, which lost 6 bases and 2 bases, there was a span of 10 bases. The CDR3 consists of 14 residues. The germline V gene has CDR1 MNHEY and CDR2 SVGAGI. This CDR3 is CASRRDFNTGELFF. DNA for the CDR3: TGTGCCAGCAGGAGGGACTTCAACACCGGGGAGCTGTTTTTT.

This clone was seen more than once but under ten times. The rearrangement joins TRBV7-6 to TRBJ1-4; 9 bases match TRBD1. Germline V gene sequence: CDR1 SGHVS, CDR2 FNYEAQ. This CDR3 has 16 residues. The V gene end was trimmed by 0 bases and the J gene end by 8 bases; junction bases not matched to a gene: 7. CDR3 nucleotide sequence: TGTGCCAGCAGCTTAGCCGCGGGACAGGGAGGGGAAAAACTGTTTTTT. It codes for CASSLAAGQGGEKLFF. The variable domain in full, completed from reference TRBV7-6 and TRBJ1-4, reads GAGVSQSPRYKVTKRGQDVALRCDPISGHVSLYWYRQALGQGPEFLTYFNYEAQQDKSGLPNDRFSAERPEGSISTLTIQRTEQRDSAMYRCASSLAAGQGGEKLFFGSGTQLSVL.

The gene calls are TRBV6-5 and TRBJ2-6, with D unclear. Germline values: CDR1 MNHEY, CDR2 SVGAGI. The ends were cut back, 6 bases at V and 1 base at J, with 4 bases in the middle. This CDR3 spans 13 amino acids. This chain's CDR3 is CASSTSGANVLTF. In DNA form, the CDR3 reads TGTGCCAGCAGCACATCTGGGGCCAACGTCCTGACTTTC.

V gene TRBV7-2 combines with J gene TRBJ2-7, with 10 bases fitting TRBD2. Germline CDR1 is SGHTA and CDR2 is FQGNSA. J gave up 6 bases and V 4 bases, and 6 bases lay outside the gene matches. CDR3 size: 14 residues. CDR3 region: CASSSSGSVSEQYF. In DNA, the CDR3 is TGTGCCAGCAGCTCTAGCGGGAGTGTATCCGAGCAGTACTTC.

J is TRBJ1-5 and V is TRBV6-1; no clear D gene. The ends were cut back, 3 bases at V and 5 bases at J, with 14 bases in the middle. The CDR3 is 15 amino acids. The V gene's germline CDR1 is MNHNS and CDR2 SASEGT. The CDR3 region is CASSEPGRTYQPQHF. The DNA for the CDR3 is TGTGCCAGCAGTGAGCCCGGCAGGACTTATCAGCCCCAGCATTTT.